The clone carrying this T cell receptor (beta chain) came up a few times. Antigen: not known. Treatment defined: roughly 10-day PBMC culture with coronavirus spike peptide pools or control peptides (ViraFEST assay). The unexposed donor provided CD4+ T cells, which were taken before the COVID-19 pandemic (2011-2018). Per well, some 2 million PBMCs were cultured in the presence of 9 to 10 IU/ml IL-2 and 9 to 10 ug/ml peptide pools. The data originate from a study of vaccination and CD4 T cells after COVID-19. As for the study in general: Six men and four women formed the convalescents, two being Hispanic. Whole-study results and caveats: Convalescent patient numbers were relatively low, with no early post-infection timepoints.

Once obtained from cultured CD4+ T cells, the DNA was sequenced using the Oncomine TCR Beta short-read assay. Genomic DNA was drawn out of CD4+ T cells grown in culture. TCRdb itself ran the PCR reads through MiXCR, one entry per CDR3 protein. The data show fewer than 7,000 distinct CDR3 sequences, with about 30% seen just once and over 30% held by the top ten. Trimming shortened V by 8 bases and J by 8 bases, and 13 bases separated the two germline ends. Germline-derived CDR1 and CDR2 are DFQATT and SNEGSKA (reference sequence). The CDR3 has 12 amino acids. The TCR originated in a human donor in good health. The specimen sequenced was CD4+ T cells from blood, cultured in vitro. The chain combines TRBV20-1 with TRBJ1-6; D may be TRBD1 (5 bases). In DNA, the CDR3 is TGCAGTACTCAGGGCGGTGATTCACCCCTCCACTTT. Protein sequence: CSTQGGDSPLHF.